Listed below are T cell receptor beta chains from one sample, sequenced in a study of OX40 agonist ivuxolimab in advanced cancers. Here immunoSEQ multiplex PCR was the method, and the copy in TCRdb shows in-frame clones only, minus some. The sample includes just over 20,000 clones, about 83% of them seen just once. The sample here was CD4+ or CD8+ T cells sorted from blood, taken in a trial of the OX40 agonist ivuxolimab. The receptors stem from an adult with an advanced solid tumor such as melanoma, head and neck, liver or kidney cancer. Both conserved end residues are part of each CDR3. D genes are given only for firm matches. Clone size is stated in some rows and not others, as once, few, many or a class when expanded.

clone size	V gene	D gene	J gene	CDR3 protein	CDR3 DNA
once	TRBV25-1	.	TRBJ2-5	CASSGYRRNTPGEETQYF	TGTGCCAGCAGTGGCTATCGGCGGAATACTCCAGGGGAAGAGACCCAGTACTTC
.	TRBV11-3	.	TRBJ2-5	CASSLSTGMETQYF	TGTGCCAGCAGCTTATCAACAGGGATGGAGACCCAGTACTTC
.	TRBV11-1	.	TRBJ1-4	CASSPKPQNWATNEKLFF	TGTGCCAGCAGCCCCAAGCCCCAAAATTGGGCAACTAATGAAAAACTGTTTTTT
.	TRBV5-8	.	TRBJ2-6	CASSLVTETLSGANVLTF	TGTGCCAGCAGCTTGGTGACAGAAACCCTCTCTGGGGCCAACGTCCTGACTTTC
.	TRBV11-3	.	TRBJ2-5	CASSLGETQYF	TGTGCCAGCAGCTTAGGGGAGACCCAGTACTTC
few	TRBV19	TRBD1	TRBJ1-1	CASTPLGQGDTEAFF	TGTGCCAGTACCCCCCTTGGGCAGGGGGACACTGAAGCTTTCTTT
.	TRBV9	.	TRBJ2-1	CASSPPPGSYYNEQFF	TGTGCCAGCAGCCCACCCCCAGGCTCGTATTACAATGAGCAGTTCTTC
.	TRBV29-1	TRBD1	TRBJ1-5	CSVQTTGLGQPQHF	TGCAGCGTTCAAACGACAGGGTTGGGTCAGCCCCAGCATTTT
.	TRBV4-2	TRBD1	TRBJ1-1	CASSQDQGALDTEAFF	TGTGCCAGCAGCCAAGATCAGGGGGCGTTGGACACTGAAGCTTTCTTT
.	TRBV21-1	.	TRBJ2-5	CASSTGQGVGTQYF	TGTGCCAGCAGCACGGGACAGGGCGTGGGGACCCAGTACTTC
.	TRBV11-1	.	TRBJ1-2	CASSPTGLRGYTF	TGTGCCAGCAGCCCGACAGGCCTTCGGGGCTACACCTTC
.	TRBV2	TRBD2	TRBJ2-1	CASSEAGTSGGLEQFF	TGTGCCAGCAGTGAAGCGGGGACTAGTGGGGGGCTGGAGCAGTTCTTC
.	TRBV5-6	.	TRBJ1-1	CASSFGGTNTEAFF	TGTGCCAGCAGCTTTGGGGGAACGAACACTGAAGCTTTCTTT
.	TRBV11-2	.	TRBJ2-2	CASSLEVLASEAGELFF	TGTGCCAGCAGCTTAGAGGTCTTGGCTAGCGAGGCCGGGGAGCTGTTTTTT
few	TRBV7-8	.	TRBJ1-2	CASSLGVTLWGYTF	TGTGCCAGCAGCTTAGGGGTAACGCTTTGGGGCTACACCTTC
.	TRBV27	TRBD1	TRBJ2-7	CASSLEGGPYEQYF	TGTGCCAGCAGTTTGGAAGGGGGCCCATACGAGCAGTACTTC
.	TRBV11-1	.	TRBJ2-1	CASSKNAGVFHEQFF	TGTGCCAGCAGCAAAAACGCAGGGGTTTTCCATGAGCAGTTCTTC
once	TRBV28	.	TRBJ1-1	CASSFGQTNEAFF	TGTGCCAGCAGTTTCGGACAGACGAACGAAGCTTTCTTT
.	TRBV9	.	TRBJ1-2	CASSVRDGYGYTF	TGTGCCAGCAGCGTCAGGGATGGCTATGGCTACACCTTC
.	TRBV19	.	TRBJ2-1	CASSIGRGRTYNEQFF	TGTGCCAGTAGTATTGGGAGGGGGCGGACCTACAATGAGCAGTTCTTC
.	TRBV9	.	TRBJ1-3	CASSVIEDGNTIYF	TGTGCCAGCAGCGTTATAGAGGACGGAAACACCATATATTTT
.	TRBV11-2	.	TRBJ2-1	CASRDLSLGYEQFF	TGTGCCAGCAGGGATTTATCCCTAGGATATGAGCAGTTCTTC
.	TRBV13	TRBD1	TRBJ1-2	CASSQDRGYGYTF	TGTGCCAGCAGCCAGGACAGGGGGTATGGCTACACCTTC
.	TRBV15	TRBD2	TRBJ2-1	CATSGLGLAGSEQFF	TGTGCCACCAGCGGATTAGGACTAGCGGGGAGTGAGCAGTTCTTC
few	TRBV6-5	TRBD1	TRBJ2-7	CASRGQGVYEQYF	TGTGCCAGCAGGGGACAGGGGGTCTACGAGCAGTACTTC
.	TRBV6-5	.	TRBJ1-2	CASNGQGGFHGYTF	TGTGCCAGCAACGGTCAGGGAGGATTCCATGGCTACACCTTC
.	TRBV4-2	.	TRBJ1-5	CARRHHQYRQPQHF	TGTGCCAGAAGACATCATCAGTACAGGCAGCCCCAGCATTTT
.	TRBV7-2	TRBD1	TRBJ1-2	CASSLTGDGYTF	TGTGCCAGCAGCTTAACAGGGGACGGCTACACCTTC
.	TRBV27	TRBD2	TRBJ2-7	CASSPRGGNEQYF	TGTGCCAGCAGTCCCCGGGGAGGGAACGAGCAGTACTTC
.	TRBV5-6	.	TRBJ1-1	CASSWGGTEAFF	TGTGCCAGCAGCTGGGGGGGCACTGAAGCTTTCTTT
.	TRBV4-2	.	TRBJ1-2	CASSQDRLAGTTNYGYTF	TGTGCCAGCAGCCAAGATCGGTTGGCGGGGACAACTAACTATGGCTACACCTTC
.	TRBV4-2	.	TRBJ1-6	CASSQEGTPFVNSPLHF	TGTGCCAGCAGCCAAGAAGGGACGCCGTTCGTCAATTCACCCCTCCACTTT
.	TRBV14	.	TRBJ1-2	CASSQWGSSNYGYTF	TGTGCCAGCAGCCAGTGGGGAAGCTCCAACTATGGCTACACCTTC
.	TRBV19	.	TRBJ2-1	CASSSPDRSYNEQFF	TGTGCCAGTAGCTCCCCGGACCGCTCCTACAATGAGCAGTTCTTC
.	TRBV4-2	.	TRBJ2-7	CASSQVGGKGLYEQYF	TGTGCCAGCAGCCAAGTCGGGGGTAAGGGGCTCTACGAGCAGTACTTC
once	TRBV2	.	TRBJ2-2	CASSVGLNRAVGTTGELFF	TGTGCCAGCAGTGTCGGATTAAACAGGGCGGTGGGGACAACCGGGGAGCTGTTTTTT
.	TRBV5-6	.	TRBJ1-4	CASSLELGARGNEKLFF	TGTGCCAGCAGCTTGGAGCTGGGGGCGCGAGGTAATGAAAAACTGTTTTTT
.	TRBV9	.	TRBJ2-7	CASSRRVSSYEQYF	TGTGCCAGCAGCCGAAGGGTAAGCTCCTACGAGCAGTACTTC
.	TRBV5-5	.	TRBJ2-7	CASSLDLQSGGHYEQYF	TGTGCCAGCAGCTTGGACCTCCAAAGTGGGGGACACTACGAGCAGTACTTC
.	TRBV7-3	.	TRBJ2-2	CASSPSPIRNNLGELFF	TGTGCCAGCAGCCCCTCCCCTATTAGAAATAACCTCGGGGAGCTGTTTTTT
.	TRBV27	.	TRBJ1-5	CASSFLSNQPQHF	TGTGCCAGCAGTTTTCTTAGCAATCAGCCCCAGCATTTT
.	TRBV29-1	TRBD1	TRBJ1-1	CSVGDRGLYTEAFF	TGCAGCGTTGGGGACAGGGGGCTTTACACTGAAGCTTTCTTT
.	TRBV5-4	TRBD1	TRBJ2-7	CASSPRGTGGYEQYF	TGTGCCAGCAGCCCAAGGGGGACAGGAGGGTACGAGCAGTACTTC
.	TRBV9	.	TRBJ2-1	CASRSGFGEQFF	TGTGCCAGCAGAAGCGGGTTCGGTGAGCAGTTCTTC
.	TRBV11-2	TRBD2	TRBJ2-3	CASSSQSALAGAKYTQYF	TGTGCCAGCAGCTCCCAAAGTGCCCTAGCGGGGGCCAAGTATACGCAGTATTTT
.	TRBV20-1	.	TRBJ2-1	CSAREYNEQFF	TGCAGTGCTAGAGAATACAATGAGCAGTTCTTC
once	TRBV9	.	TRBJ2-1	CASSVEGRRGGYNEQFF	TGTGCCAGCAGCGTAGAGGGCCGAAGAGGGGGATACAATGAGCAGTTCTTC
.	TRBV4-2	.	TRBJ1-2	CASSLGSNYGYTF	TGTGCCAGCAGCTTGGGCAGTAACTATGGCTACACCTTC
.	TRBV19	.	TRBJ1-5	CASTPRSARQPQHF	TGTGCCAGTACCCCGCGGAGCGCAAGGCAGCCCCAGCATTTT
.	TRBV2	.	TRBJ2-1	CASITTSGGSSYNEQFF	TGTGCCAGCATCACCACTAGTGGGGGTTCCTCCTACAATGAGCAGTTCTTC